This T cell receptor beta chain was recovered during a study of T cells in Graves' hyperthyroidism and ophthalmopathy. The study's findings and limits: Ophthalmopathy was identified by the model a median about 6 months ahead of onset. The majority of expanded thyroid clonotypes above 0.001 also appeared in blood. A model using 13 V-J features told ophthalmopathy apart from stable hyperthyroidism.

RNA transcripts provided the source from which TCR beta CDR3 regions were amplified. The HTBI primer set drove a first-round RT-PCR of the TCR CDR3. TCRdb reprocessed the multiplex PCR reads via MiXCR and lists one record per CDR3 protein. This table has a few hundred thousand distinct CDR3 sequences, 15% to 20% appearing once. No progression to ophthalmopathy during 18 months of follow-up defined stable disease. This clonotype appeared a few times. Its antigen is as yet unknown. Germline values: CDR1 SNHLY, CDR2 FYNNEI. The CDR3 is 15 residues long. V was trimmed by 2 bases and J by 3 bases, leaving 10 bases between them.

This sequence originates from a woman in her forties or fifties with Graves' hyperthyroidism. Source material: blood. This chain uses TRBV2 with TRBJ2-2, with D perhaps TRBD1 or TRBD2 (6 bases each). The CDR3 is CASSESGAHTGELFF. The CDR3 nucleotides read TGTGCCAGCAGTGAATCGGGGGCACACACCGGGGAGCTGTTTTTT.